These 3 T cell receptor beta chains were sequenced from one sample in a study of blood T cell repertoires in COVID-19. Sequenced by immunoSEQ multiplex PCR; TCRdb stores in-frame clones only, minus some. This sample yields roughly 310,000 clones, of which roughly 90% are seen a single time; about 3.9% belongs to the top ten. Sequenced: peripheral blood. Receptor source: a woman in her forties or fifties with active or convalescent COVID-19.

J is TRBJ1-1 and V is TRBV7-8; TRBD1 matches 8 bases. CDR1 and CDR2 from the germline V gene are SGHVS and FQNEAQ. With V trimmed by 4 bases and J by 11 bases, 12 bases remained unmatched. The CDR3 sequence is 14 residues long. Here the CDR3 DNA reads TGTGCCAGCAGCTCAGCAGGGGGCCATCGGGAGGCTTTCTTT. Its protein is CASSSAGGHREAFF.

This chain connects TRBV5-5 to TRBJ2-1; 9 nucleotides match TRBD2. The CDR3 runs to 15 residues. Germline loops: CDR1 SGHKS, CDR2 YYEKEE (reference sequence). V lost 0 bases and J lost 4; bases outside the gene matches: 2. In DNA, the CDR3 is TGTGCCAGCAGCTTGGCCAGCGGGAGGTACAATGAGCAGTTCTTC. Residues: CASSLASGRYNEQFF.

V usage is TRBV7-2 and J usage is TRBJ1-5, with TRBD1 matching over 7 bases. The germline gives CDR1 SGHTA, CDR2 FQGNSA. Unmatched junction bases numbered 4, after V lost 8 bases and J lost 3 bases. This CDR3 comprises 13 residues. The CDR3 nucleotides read TGTGCCAGCTCACAGGGGCTCAATCAGCCCCAGCATTTT. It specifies CASSQGLNQPQHF.